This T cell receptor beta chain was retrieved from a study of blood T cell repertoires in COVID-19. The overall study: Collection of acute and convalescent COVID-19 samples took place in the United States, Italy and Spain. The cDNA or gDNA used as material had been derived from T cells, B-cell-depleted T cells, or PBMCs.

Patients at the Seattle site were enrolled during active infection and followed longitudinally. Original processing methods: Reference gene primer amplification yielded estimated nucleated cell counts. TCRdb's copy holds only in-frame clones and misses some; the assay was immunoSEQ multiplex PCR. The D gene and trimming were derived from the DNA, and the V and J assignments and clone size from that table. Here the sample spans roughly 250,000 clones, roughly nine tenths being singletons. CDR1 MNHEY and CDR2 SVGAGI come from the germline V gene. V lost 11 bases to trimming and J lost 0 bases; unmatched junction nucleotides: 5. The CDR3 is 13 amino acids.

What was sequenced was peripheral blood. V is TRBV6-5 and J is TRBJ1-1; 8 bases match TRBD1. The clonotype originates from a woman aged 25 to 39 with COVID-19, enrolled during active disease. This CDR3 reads CASYRGMNTEAFF. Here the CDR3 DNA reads TGTGCCTCTTACAGGGGGATGAACACTGAAGCTTTCTTT.